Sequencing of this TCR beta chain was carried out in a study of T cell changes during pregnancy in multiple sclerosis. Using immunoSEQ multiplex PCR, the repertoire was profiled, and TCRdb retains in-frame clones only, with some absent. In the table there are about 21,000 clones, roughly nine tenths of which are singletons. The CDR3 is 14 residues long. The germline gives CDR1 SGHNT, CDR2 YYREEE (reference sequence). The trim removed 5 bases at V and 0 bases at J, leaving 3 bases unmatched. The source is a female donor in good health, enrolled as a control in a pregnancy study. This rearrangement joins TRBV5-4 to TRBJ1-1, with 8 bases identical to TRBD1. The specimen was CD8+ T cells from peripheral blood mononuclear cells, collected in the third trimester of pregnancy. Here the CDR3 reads CASSSRGLNTEAFF. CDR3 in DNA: TGTGCCAGCAGTTCCAGGGGGCTGAACACTGAAGCTTTCTTT.